This record concerns one TCR beta chain sequence. This record comes from a study of technical replicates of blood from four donors. Only in-frame clones appear in the TCRdb table, and some are missing; sequencing was by immunoSEQ multiplex PCR. The sample has around 70,000 clones, just over 90% seen once. Germline CDR1 is SEHNR and CDR2 is FQNEAQ (reference sequence). CDR3 length: 17 residues. V trimming: 6 bases; J trimming: 4 bases; junction bases outside the gene matches: 12. The sample comprised T cells isolated from PBMCs. The chain uses TRBV7-9 and TRBJ2-2; 9 bases agree with TRBD1. The clonotype originates from a human donor in good health. The CDR3 reads CASSQGQGSWGTGELFF. CDR3 coding DNA: TGTGCCAGCAGTCAAGGACAGGGGAGTTGGGGCACCGGGGAGCTGTTTTTT.